This T cell receptor beta chain emerged from a study of T-cell reconstitution after alpha-beta-depleted transplantation in children. With 5 bases clipped from V and 7 bases from J, the junction kept 0 bases outside the gene matches. This CDR3 comprises 12 residues. Germline assignment: CDR1 DFQATT and CDR2 SNEGSKA (reference sequence). Unique molecular identifiers were used in preparing the TCRbeta library. In TCRdb, the PCR reads were re-called with MiXCR into one record per CDR3 protein. The sample comprises almost 500,000 distinct CDR3 sequences, about 10% of which are singletons, and roughly 2% rests with the top ten. This clonotype was detected ten times or more. Its target is unknown. Study conclusions and caveats: The authors attributed T-cell counts and diversity one year after transplant mostly to newly produced T cells. There were reportedly several hundred expanded graft clones from which alpha-beta T cells came about two months after transplant.

Specimen: PBMCs, collected before TCRalphabeta/CD19-depleted stem cell transplant. The source of this sequence is a child under 10 years old with inherited bone marrow failure, due to receive a stem cell transplant. This chain uses TRBV20-1 with TRBJ1-6; the match to TRBD1 covers 9 bases. The CDR3 reads CSAGQGNSPLHF. CDR3 DNA sequence: TGCAGTGCTGGACAGGGGAATTCACCCCTCCACTTT.